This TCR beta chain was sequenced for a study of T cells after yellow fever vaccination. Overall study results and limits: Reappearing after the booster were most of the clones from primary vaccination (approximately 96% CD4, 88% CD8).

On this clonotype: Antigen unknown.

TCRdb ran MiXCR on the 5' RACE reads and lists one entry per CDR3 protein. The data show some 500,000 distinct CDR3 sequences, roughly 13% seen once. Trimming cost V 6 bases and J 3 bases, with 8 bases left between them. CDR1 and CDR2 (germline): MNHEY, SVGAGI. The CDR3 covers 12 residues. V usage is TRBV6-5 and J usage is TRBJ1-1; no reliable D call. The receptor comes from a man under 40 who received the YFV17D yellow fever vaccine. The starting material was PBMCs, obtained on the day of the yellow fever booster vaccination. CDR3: CASSGDDTEAFF. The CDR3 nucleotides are TGTGCCAGCAGCGGCGATGACACTGAAGCTTTCTTT.